A single sample gave rise to the 6 T cell receptor beta chains below, sequenced in a study of cytomegalovirus exposure and HLA in healthy donors. PCR involved 60 Vbeta and 13 Jbeta primers. Repertoires were generated with immunoSEQ multiplex PCR, while TCRdb's copy carries only in-frame clones and drops some. The table includes 55,000 to 65,000 clones, around 86% detected once. What was sequenced was PBMCs. The receptors were gathered from a female donor in good health and CMV-seronegative.

Worth noting for this clone: Other DNA sequences within the sample encode an identical CDR3. The CDR3 DNA follows: TGTGCCAGTAGTATTGGGACAGGGTACTACGAGCAGTACTTC. Its protein product is CASSIGTGYYEQYF. V is TRBV19 and J is TRBJ2-7, with 9 nucleotides matching TRBD1. The V and J ends lost 3 bases and 3 bases, in that order; junction bases with no gene match: 3. Looked up from germline, CDR1 is LNHDA and CDR2 is SQIVND (reference sequence). The CDR3 loop spans 14 amino acids. The entire variable domain, with the rest obtained from reference TRBV19 and TRBJ2-7, is as follows: DGGITQSPKYLFRKEGQNVTLSCEQNLNHDAMYWYRQDPGQGLRLIYYSQIVNDFQKGDIAEGYSVSREKKESFPLTVTSAQKNPTAFYLCASSIGTGYYEQYFGPGTRLTVT.

The chain employs TRBV6-5 and TRBJ1-6, with D maybe TRBD1 (6 bases). The V gene lost 0 bases and the J gene lost 6 bases, with 12 bases spanning the gap. Germline lookup yields CDR1 MNHEY and CDR2 SVGAGI. This CDR3 has 16 amino acids. The CDR3 DNA reads TGTGCCAGCAGTTACTCGGTGGGACACCCTAATTCACCCCTCCACTTT. It encodes CASSYSVGHPNSPLHF.

The chain carries TRBV27 and TRBJ2-7, with D uncertain. The length of the CDR3 is 15 residues. V was pared by 1 base and J by 2 bases, with 12 bases between. The germline V gene encodes CDR1 MNHEY and CDR2 SMNVEV (reference sequence). Here the CDR3 reads CASSLYPTLAYEQYF. In nucleotides, the CDR3 is TGTGCCAGCAGTTTATATCCCACTCTAGCCTACGAGCAGTACTTC.

The V and J genes are TRBV7-2 and TRBJ1-5; perhaps TRBD1 as D (5 bases). Germline values: CDR1 SGHTA, CDR2 FQGNSA. The CDR3 runs to 15 residues. The ends were cut back, 2 bases at V and 2 bases at J, with 10 bases in the middle. CDR3 residues: CASSLQGWGNQPQHF. CDR3 DNA sequence: TGTGCCAGCAGCTTACAGGGATGGGGCAATCAGCCCCAGCATTTT.

The V and J genes are TRBV6-1 and TRBJ1-3; D ambiguous. This CDR3 comprises 15 residues. Germline CDR1 MNHNS, CDR2 SASEGT. Trimming took off 1 base at V and 2 bases at J, with 9 bases between the two ends. The CDR3 loop is CASSEVAEAGNTIYF. For the CDR3, the DNA is TGTGCCAGCAGTGAAGTCGCAGAAGCTGGAAACACCATATATTTT.

This clone was seen only once. J is TRBJ1-1 and V is TRBV30; TRBD1 aligns across 7 bases. V gave up 5 bases and J gave up 4 bases; unmatched junction bases: 7. This CDR3 is 13 amino acids long. Germline V gene sequence: CDR1 GTSNPN, CDR2 SVGIG (reference sequence). The DNA of the CDR3 is TGTGCCTGGTCATTCAACAGGGGCACTGAAGCTTTCTTT. This codes for CAWSFNRGTEAFF.